The present T cell receptor (beta chain) was sequenced within a study of regulatory T cells in long-lasting Graves disease. Study-level findings and limits: The study found TRBV28, TRBJ1-2 and TRBJ2-5 favored in persistent disease.

This clonotype was seen a few times. The antigen is undetermined. There are 15 residues in the CDR3. Per the germline V gene, CDR1 is SGHVS and CDR2 is FQNEAQ. V was trimmed by 1 base and J by 2 bases, leaving 9 bases between them. Time point of the sample: newly diagnosed GD, antithyroid drugs for less than 3 months. RNA extracted from PBMCs served as the sequencing template. CDR3 regions were amplified by Arm-PCR using iRepertoire HTBI primers to build TCR beta libraries. TCRdb itself ran the multiplex PCR reads through MiXCR, one entry per CDR3 protein. The table records about 500,000 distinct CDR3 sequences, 12% of them present only once. The sample also formed part of further work on T cells in Graves' hyperthyroidism and ophthalmopathy.

This receptor was identified in a woman between 25 and 40 years old with Graves disease. This specimen was peripheral blood mononuclear cells (PBMCs), taken at new diagnosis, from a patient treated with antithyroid drugs. V and J are TRBV7-8 and TRBJ1-5; D is ambiguous. The CDR3 DNA reads TGTGCCAGCAGCTTAGGCAGAGGCGGCAATCAGCCCCAGCATTTT. Translation gives CASSLGRGGNQPQHF.